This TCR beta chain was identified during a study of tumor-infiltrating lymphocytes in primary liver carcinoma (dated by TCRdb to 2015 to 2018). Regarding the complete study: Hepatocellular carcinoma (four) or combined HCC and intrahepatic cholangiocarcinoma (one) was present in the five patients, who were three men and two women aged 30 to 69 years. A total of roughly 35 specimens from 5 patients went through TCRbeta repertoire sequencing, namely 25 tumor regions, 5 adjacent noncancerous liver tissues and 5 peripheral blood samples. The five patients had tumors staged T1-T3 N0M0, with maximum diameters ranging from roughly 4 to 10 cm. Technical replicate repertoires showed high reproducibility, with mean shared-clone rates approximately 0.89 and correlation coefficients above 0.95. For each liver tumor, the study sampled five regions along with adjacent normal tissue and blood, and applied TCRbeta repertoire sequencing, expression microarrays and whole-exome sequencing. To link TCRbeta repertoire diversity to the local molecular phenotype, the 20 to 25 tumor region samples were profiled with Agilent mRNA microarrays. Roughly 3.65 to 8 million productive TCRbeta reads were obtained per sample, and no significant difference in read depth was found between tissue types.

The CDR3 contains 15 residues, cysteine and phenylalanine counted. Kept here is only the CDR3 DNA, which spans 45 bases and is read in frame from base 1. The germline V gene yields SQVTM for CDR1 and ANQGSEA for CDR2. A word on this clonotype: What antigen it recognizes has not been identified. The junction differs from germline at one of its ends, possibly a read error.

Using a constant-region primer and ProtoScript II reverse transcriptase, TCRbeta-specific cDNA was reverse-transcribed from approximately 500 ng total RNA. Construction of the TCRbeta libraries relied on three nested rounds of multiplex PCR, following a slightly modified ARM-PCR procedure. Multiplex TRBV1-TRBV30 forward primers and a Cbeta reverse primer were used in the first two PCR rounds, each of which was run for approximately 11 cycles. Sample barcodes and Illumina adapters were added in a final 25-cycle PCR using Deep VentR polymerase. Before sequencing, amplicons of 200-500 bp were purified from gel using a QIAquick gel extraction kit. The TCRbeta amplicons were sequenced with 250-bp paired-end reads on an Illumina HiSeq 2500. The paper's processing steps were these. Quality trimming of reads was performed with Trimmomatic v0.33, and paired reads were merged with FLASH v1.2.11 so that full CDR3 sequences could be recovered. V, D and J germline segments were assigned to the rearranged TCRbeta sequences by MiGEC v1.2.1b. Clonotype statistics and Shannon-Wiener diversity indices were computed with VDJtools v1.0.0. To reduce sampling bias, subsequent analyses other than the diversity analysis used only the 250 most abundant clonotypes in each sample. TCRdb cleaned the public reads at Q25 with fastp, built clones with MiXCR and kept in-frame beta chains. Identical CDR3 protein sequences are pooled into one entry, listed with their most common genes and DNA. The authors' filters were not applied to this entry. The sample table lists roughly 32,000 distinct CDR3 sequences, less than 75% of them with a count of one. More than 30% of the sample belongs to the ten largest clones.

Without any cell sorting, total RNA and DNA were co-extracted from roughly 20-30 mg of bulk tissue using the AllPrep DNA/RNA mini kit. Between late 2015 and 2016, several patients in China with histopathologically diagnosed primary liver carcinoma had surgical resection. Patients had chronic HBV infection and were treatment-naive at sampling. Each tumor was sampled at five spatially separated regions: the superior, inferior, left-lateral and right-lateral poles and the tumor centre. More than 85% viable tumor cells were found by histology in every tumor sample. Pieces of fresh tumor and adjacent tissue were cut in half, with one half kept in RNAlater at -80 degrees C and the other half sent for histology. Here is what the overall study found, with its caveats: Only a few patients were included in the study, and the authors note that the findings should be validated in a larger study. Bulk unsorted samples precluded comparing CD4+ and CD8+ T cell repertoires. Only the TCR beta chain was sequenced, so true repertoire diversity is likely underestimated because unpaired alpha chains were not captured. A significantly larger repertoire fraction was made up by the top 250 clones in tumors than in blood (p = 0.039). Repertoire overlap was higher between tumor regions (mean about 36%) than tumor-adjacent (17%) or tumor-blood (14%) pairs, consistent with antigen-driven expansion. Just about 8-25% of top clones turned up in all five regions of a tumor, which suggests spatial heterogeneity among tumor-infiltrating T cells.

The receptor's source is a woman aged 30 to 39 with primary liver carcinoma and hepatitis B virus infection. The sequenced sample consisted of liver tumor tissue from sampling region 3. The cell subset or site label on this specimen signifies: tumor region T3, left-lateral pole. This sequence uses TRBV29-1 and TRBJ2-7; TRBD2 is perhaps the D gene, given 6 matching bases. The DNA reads TGCAGCCTTGAAGAGGGGACTGGGTTCTCGTACGAGCAGTACTTC. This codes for CSLEEGTGFSYEQYF.